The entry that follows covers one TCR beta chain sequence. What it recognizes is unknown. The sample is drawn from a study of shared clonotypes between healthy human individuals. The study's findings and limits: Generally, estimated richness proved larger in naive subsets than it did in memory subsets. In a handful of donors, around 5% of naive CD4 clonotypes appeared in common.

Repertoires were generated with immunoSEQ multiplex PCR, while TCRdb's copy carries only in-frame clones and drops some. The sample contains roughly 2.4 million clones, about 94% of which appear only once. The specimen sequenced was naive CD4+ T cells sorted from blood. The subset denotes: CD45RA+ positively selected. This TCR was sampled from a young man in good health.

This CDR3 is CASSQRGRNLQWPYF. CDR3 sequence (DNA): TGTGCCAGCAGCCAAAGGGGGAGGAACCTGCAATGGCCGTATTTT. This chain joins TRBV7-2 and TRBJ2-3; D assignment may be TRBD1 or TRBD2 (6 bases each). CDR1 and CDR2 (germline): SGHTA, FQGNSA. CDR3 length: 15 residues. V lost 5 bases and J lost 14, with 26 bases in between.